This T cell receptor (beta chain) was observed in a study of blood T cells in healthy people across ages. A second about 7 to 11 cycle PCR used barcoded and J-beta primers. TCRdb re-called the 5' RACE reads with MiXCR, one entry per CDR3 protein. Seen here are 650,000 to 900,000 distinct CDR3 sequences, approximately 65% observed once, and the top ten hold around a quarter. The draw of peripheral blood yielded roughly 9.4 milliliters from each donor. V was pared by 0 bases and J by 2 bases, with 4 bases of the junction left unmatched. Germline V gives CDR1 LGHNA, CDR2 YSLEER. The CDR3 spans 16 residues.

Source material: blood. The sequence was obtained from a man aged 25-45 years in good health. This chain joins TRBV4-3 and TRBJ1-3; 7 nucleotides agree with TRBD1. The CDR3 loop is CASSQEYTGAGNTIYF. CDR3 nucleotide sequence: TGCGCCAGCAGCCAAGAGTATACAGGGGCTGGAAACACCATATATTTT.